Listed below are T cell receptor beta chains from one sample, sequenced in a study of regulatory and conventional T cells in RAG deficiency. Method: immunoSEQ multiplex PCR; TCRdb's copy keeps in-frame clones and lacks some. The repertoire consists of more than 8,500 clones, with around 94% occurring once and the leading ten covering under 1.5%. Sequencing used CD4+ effector T cells sorted from blood. These receptor sequences come from a human donor with RAG deficiency presenting as severe combined immunodeficiency. The CDR3 runs from the conserved cysteine through the conserved F or W. Fields, in order: J gene, D gene, V gene, clone size, CDR3 protein, CDR3 DNA. D genes are given only for firm matches. The size entry is marked missing in some rows and otherwise reads once, few, many or a size class.

j_call: TRBJ2-5; d_call: -; v_call: TRBV6-1; clone_size: -; cdr3_aa: CASRGRGALQETQYF; cdr3_nt: TGTGCCAGCAGAGGAAGGGGAGCCCTCCAAGAGACCCAGTACTTC
j_call: TRBJ2-5; d_call: TRBD1; v_call: TRBV14; clone_size: -; cdr3_aa: CASSQDGTGMTQYF; cdr3_nt: TGTGCCAGCAGCCAAGACGGGACAGGGATGACCCAGTACTTC
j_call: TRBJ2-2; d_call: -; v_call: TRBV5-1; clone_size: -; cdr3_aa: CASRQTAGELFF; cdr3_nt: TGCGCCAGCCGACAGACAGCCGGGGAGCTGTTTTTT
j_call: TRBJ2-2; d_call: -; v_call: TRBV7-9; clone_size: -; cdr3_aa: CASSPDFPNTGELFF; cdr3_nt: TGTGCCAGCAGCCCAGACTTCCCGAACACCGGGGAGCTGTTTTTT
j_call: TRBJ2-3; d_call: -; v_call: TRBV7-3; clone_size: -; cdr3_aa: CASSLVRSSTDTQYF; cdr3_nt: TGTGCCAGCAGCTTAGTGCGGTCTAGCACAGATACGCAGTATTTT
j_call: TRBJ2-4; d_call: -; v_call: TRBV28; clone_size: -; cdr3_aa: CASSLAGAKNIQYF; cdr3_nt: TGTGCCAGCAGTTTAGCGGGAGCCAAAAACATTCAGTACTTC
j_call: TRBJ2-5; d_call: TRBD1; v_call: TRBV4-2; clone_size: -; cdr3_aa: CASSQDLGFAGGTQYF; cdr3_nt: TGTGCCAGCAGCCAAGATCTAGGCTTCGCAGGGGGGACCCAGTACTTC
j_call: TRBJ1-1; d_call: TRBD1; v_call: TRBV4-2; clone_size: -; cdr3_aa: CASSLGQENTEAFF; cdr3_nt: TGTGCCAGCAGCCTGGGACAGGAGAACACTGAAGCTTTCTTT
j_call: TRBJ2-7; d_call: TRBD1; v_call: TRBV30; clone_size: -; cdr3_aa: CAWSVQGYEQYF; cdr3_nt: TGTGCCTGGAGTGTACAGGGGTACGAGCAGTACTTC
j_call: TRBJ2-2; d_call: -; v_call: TRBV10-3; clone_size: -; cdr3_aa: CAISDGTGRTGELFF; cdr3_nt: TGTGCCATCAGTGATGGGACGGGGAGGACCGGGGAGCTGTTTTTT
j_call: TRBJ2-3; d_call: -; v_call: TRBV27; clone_size: -; cdr3_aa: CASRHVRRTDTQYF; cdr3_nt: TGTGCCAGCAGGCACGTACGACGGACAGATACGCAGTATTTT
j_call: TRBJ2-5; d_call: TRBD2; v_call: TRBV7-2; clone_size: -; cdr3_aa: CASSPRGVLAGGRETQYF; cdr3_nt: TGTGCCAGCAGCCCTCGGGGGGTACTAGCGGGAGGACGAGAGACCCAGTACTTC
j_call: TRBJ2-7; d_call: -; v_call: TRBV10-2; clone_size: -; cdr3_aa: CASSAADGEGEQYF; cdr3_nt: TGCGCCTCTTCTGCGGCGGACGGTGAGGGCGAGCAGTACTTC
j_call: TRBJ1-2; d_call: -; v_call: TRBV7-2; clone_size: -; cdr3_aa: CASSLNTGIRGYTF; cdr3_nt: TGTGCCAGCAGCTTAAATACAGGGATCAGGGGCTACACCTTC
j_call: TRBJ2-7; d_call: TRBD1; v_call: TRBV27; clone_size: -; cdr3_aa: CASSSRPGTGEQYF; cdr3_nt: TGTGCCAGCAGTTCTAGACCAGGGACAGGCGAGCAGTACTTC
j_call: TRBJ2-5; d_call: -; v_call: TRBV10-1; clone_size: -; cdr3_aa: CASSESGTEETQYF; cdr3_nt: TGCGCCAGCAGTGAGTCGGGTACGGAAGAGACCCAGTACTTC
j_call: TRBJ2-5; d_call: -; v_call: TRBV7-2; clone_size: -; cdr3_aa: CASSLVDTETQYF; cdr3_nt: TGTGCCAGCAGCTTAGTTGACACAGAGACCCAGTACTTC
j_call: TRBJ1-1; d_call: -; v_call: TRBV6-1; clone_size: -; cdr3_aa: CASSAFQGVEAFF; cdr3_nt: TGTGCCAGCAGTGCCTTCCAGGGAGTAGAAGCTTTCTTT
j_call: TRBJ2-5; d_call: -; v_call: TRBV30; clone_size: once; cdr3_aa: CAWSQRAETQYF; cdr3_nt: TGTGCCTGGAGCCAGCGGGCAGAGACCCAGTACTTC
j_call: TRBJ2-5; d_call: -; v_call: TRBV7-9; clone_size: -; cdr3_aa: CASSLGQETQYF; cdr3_nt: TGTGCCAGCAGCTTGGGACAAGAGACCCAGTACTTC
j_call: TRBJ2-2; d_call: TRBD2; v_call: TRBV5-1; clone_size: -; cdr3_aa: CASSLRAGGPGELFF; cdr3_nt: TGCGCCAGCAGCCTCCGCGCGGGAGGGCCCGGGGAGCTGTTTTTT
j_call: TRBJ2-5; d_call: TRBD1; v_call: TRBV10-3; clone_size: -; cdr3_aa: CAAQGADRTQYF; cdr3_nt: TGTGCCGCCCAGGGGGCGGATAGGACCCAGTACTTC
j_call: TRBJ2-6; d_call: -; v_call: TRBV10-3; clone_size: -; cdr3_aa: CAISPESGANVLTF; cdr3_nt: TGTGCCATCAGTCCAGAATCTGGGGCCAACGTCCTGACTTTC
j_call: TRBJ1-1; d_call: -; v_call: TRBV12-5; clone_size: -; cdr3_aa: CASGSPLNTEAFF; cdr3_nt: TGTGCTAGTGGCTCCCCTTTGAACACTGAAGCTTTCTTT
j_call: TRBJ1-2; d_call: TRBD1; v_call: TRBV5-1; clone_size: -; cdr3_aa: CASSLGTGVGYGYTF; cdr3_nt: TGCGCCAGCAGCTTGGGGACAGGGGTGGGCTATGGCTACACCTTC
j_call: TRBJ1-5; d_call: -; v_call: TRBV5-1; clone_size: -; cdr3_aa: CASSLDSNQPQHF; cdr3_nt: TGCGCCAGCAGCTTGGACAGCAATCAGCCCCAGCATTTT
j_call: TRBJ1-2; d_call: -; v_call: TRBV18; clone_size: -; cdr3_aa: CASSRETNYGYTF; cdr3_nt: TGTGCCAGCAGCAGGGAAACCAACTATGGCTACACCTTC
j_call: TRBJ2-3; d_call: -; v_call: TRBV5-4; clone_size: -; cdr3_aa: CASSSQRRGDTQYF; cdr3_nt: TGTGCCAGCAGTTCTCAGCGGAGGGGGGATACGCAGTATTTT
j_call: TRBJ1-4; d_call: -; v_call: TRBV28; clone_size: -; cdr3_aa: CASSLAGTENEKLFF; cdr3_nt: TGTGCCAGCAGTTTGGCCGGGACCGAAAATGAAAAACTGTTTTTT
j_call: TRBJ2-1; d_call: TRBD1; v_call: TRBV9; clone_size: -; cdr3_aa: CASSVGTGRNEQFF; cdr3_nt: TGTGCCAGCAGCGTAGGGACAGGGCGGAATGAGCAGTTCTTC
j_call: TRBJ2-1; d_call: -; v_call: TRBV9; clone_size: -; cdr3_aa: CASSVDPNEQFF; cdr3_nt: TGTGCCAGCAGCGTAGACCCAAATGAGCAGTTCTTC
j_call: TRBJ1-1; d_call: -; v_call: TRBV5-5; clone_size: -; cdr3_aa: CASSSREWSTEAFF; cdr3_nt: TGTGCCAGCAGCTCCAGGGAGTGGAGCACTGAAGCTTTCTTT